This TCR beta chain was recorded in a study of blood T cell repertoires in COVID-19. Whole-study context: Donors in the United States, Italy and Spain gave samples during acute or convalescent COVID-19. Sources were T cells, B-cell-depleted T cells, or PBMCs; the material itself was cDNA or gDNA.

Sequenced by immunoSEQ multiplex PCR; TCRdb stores in-frame clones only, minus some. The sample carries hundreds of thousands of clones, roughly four fifths recorded once. Germline values: CDR1 LGHNA, CDR2 YNFKEQ. J gave up 7 bases and V 4 bases, and 7 bases lay outside the gene matches. There are 14 residues in the CDR3. V and J are TRBV4-2 and TRBJ2-1; 7 bases agree with TRBD1. The specimen was peripheral blood. The receptor comes from a woman older than 75 with acute or convalescent COVID-19. The CDR3 spells CASSPGTVSNEQFF. The CDR3 DNA sequence: TGTGCCAGCAGCCCCGGGACAGTATCGAATGAGCAGTTCTTC.